This TCR beta chain stems from a study of T cell responses to AZD1222 COVID-19 vaccine. The V end lost 3 bases, the J end lost 6 bases, and 6 bases lay between the germline ends. Germline V gene sequence: CDR1 SGHAT, CDR2 FQNNGV. The CDR3 consists of 13 residues. Data came from immunoSEQ multiplex PCR; TCRdb stores just in-frame clones and leaves some out. The table has 70,000 to 90,000 clones, roughly 80% seen once; the top ten hold under 25%. This clone showed up just a few times. The gene calls are TRBV11-2 and TRBJ1-6; no clear D gene. Material: peripheral blood, obtained on day 0 of AZD1222 vaccination. The TCR was taken from an adult in good health. CDR3 loop: CASSLDVNSPLHF. Here the CDR3 DNA reads TGTGCCAGCAGCTTGGACGTTAATTCACCCCTCCACTTT.